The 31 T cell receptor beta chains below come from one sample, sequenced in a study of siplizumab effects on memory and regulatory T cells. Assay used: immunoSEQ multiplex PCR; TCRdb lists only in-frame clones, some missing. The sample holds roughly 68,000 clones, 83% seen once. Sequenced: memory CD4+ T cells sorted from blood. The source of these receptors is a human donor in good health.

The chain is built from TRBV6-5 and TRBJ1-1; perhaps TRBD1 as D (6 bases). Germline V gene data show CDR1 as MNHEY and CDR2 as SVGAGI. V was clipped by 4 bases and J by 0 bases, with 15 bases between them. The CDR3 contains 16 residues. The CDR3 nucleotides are TGTGCCAGCAGTTGCGGACAGAGAGATATGAACACTGAAGCTTTCTTT. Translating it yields CASSCGQRDMNTEAFF.

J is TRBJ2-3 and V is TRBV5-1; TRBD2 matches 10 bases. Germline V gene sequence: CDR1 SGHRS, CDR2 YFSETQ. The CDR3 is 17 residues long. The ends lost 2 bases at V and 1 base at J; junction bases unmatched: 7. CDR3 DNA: TGCGCCAGCAGCTTTAGGGCTAGCGGGAGTGGCACAGATACGCAGTATTTT. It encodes CASSFRASGSGTDTQYF.

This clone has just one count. CDR3 protein: CASTISGASFYNEQFF. The CDR3 DNA reads TGCGCCAGCACTATTTCGGGGGCTAGCTTTTACAATGAGCAGTTCTTC. V usage is TRBV5-1 and J usage is TRBJ2-1, with D perhaps TRBD1 or TRBD2 (6 bases each). V was shortened by 6 bases and J by 4 bases, with 20 bases between the two germline ends. CDR1 SGHRS and CDR2 YFSETQ come from the germline V gene. CDR3 length: 16 residues. Full variable domain (outside the CDR3, taken from reference TRBV5-1 and TRBJ2-1): KAGVTQTPRYLIKTRGQQVTLSCSPISGHRSVSWYQQTPGQGLQFLFEYFSETQRNKGNFPGRFSGRQFSNSRSEMNVSTLELGDSALYLCASTISGASFYNEQFFGPGTRLTVL.

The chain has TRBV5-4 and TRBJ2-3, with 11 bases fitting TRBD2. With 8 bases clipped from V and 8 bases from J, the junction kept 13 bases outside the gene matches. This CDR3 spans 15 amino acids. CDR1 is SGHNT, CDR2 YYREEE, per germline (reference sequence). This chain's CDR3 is CASQSRTSGLGTQYF. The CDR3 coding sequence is TGTGCCAGTCAGAGTCGGACTAGCGGGTTAGGTACGCAGTATTTT.

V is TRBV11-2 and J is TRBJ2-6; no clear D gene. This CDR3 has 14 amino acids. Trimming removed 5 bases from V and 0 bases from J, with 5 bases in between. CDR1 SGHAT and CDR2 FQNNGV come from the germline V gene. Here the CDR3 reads CASSRRSGANVLTF. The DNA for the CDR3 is TGTGCCAGCAGCCGACGCTCTGGGGCCAACGTCCTGACTTTC.

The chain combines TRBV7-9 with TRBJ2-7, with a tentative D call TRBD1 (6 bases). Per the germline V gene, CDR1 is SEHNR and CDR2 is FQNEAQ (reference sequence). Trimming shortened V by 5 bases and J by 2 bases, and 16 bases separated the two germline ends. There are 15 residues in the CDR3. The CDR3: CASSRPGQPTYEQYF. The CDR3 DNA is TGTGCCAGCAGCAGGCCCGGACAGCCAACCTACGAGCAGTACTTC.

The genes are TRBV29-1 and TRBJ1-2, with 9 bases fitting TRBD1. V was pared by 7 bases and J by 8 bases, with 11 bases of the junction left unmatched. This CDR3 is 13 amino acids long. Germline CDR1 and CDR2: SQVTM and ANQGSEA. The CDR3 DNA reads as TGCAGCGCCCAACCACAGGGGGCCGGCGGCTACACCTTC. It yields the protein CSAQPQGAGGYTF.

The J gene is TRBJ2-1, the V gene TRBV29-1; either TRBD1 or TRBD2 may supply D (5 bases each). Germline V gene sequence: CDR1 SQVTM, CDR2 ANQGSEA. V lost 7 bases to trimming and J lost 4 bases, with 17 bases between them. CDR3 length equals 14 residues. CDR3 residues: CSAKATGQYNEQFF. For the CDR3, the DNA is TGCAGCGCAAAAGCAACGGGGCAGTACAATGAGCAGTTCTTC.

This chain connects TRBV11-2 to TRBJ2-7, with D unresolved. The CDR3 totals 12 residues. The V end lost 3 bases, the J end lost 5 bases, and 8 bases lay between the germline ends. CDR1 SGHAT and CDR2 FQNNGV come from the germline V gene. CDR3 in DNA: TGTGCCAGCAGCTTGGAAGGTGACGAGCAGTACTTC. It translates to CASSLEGDEQYF.

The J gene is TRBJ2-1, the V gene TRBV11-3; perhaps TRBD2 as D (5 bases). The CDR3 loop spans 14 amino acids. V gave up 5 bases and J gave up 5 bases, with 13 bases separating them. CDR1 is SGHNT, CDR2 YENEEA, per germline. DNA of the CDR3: TGTGCCAGCAGCCTCACTAGAGGAGACAATGAGCAGTTCTTC. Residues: CASSLTRGDNEQFF. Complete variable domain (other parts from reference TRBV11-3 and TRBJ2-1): EAGVVQSPRYKIIEKKQPVAFWCNPISGHNTLYWYLQNLGQGPELLIRYENEEAVDDSQLPKDRFSAERLKGVDSTLKIQPAELGDSAVYLCASSLTRGDNEQFFGPGTRLTVL.

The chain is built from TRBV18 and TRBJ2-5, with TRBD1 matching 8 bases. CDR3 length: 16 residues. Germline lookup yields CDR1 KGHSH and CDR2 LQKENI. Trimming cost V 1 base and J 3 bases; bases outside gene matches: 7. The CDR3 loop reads CASSPLSGQGKETQYF. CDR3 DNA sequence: TGTGCCAGCTCACCACTATCAGGACAGGGAAAAGAGACCCAGTACTTC.

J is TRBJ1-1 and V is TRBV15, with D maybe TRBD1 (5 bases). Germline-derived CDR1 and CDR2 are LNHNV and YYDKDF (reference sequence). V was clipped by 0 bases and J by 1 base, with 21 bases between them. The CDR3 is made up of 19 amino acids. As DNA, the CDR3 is TGTGCCACCAGCAGAGATTCGGTGAAAACAGGCATCGCGAACACTGAAGCTTTCTTT. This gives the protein CATSRDSVKTGIANTEAFF.

The CDR3 DNA sequence: TGTGCCAGCAGCTCAGACACCGGGGAGCTGTTTTTT. Translating gives CASSSDTGELFF. The chain joins TRBV7-8 to TRBJ2-2, with D uncertain. The CDR3 runs 12 residues. Trimming stripped 4 bases from V and 3 bases from J, with 3 bases between. Germline V gene sequence: CDR1 SGHVS, CDR2 FQNEAQ. The full variable domain, rest sourced from reference TRBV7-8 and TRBJ2-2, is GAGVSQSPRYKVAKRGQDVALRCDPISGHVSLFWYQQALGQGPEFLTYFQNEAQLDKSGLPSDRFFAERPEGSVSTLKIQRTQQEDSAVYLCASSSDTGELFFGEGSRLTVL.

This chain's CDR3 is CASSESGYEQYF. The CDR3 nucleotides read TGTGCCAGCAGTGAAAGTGGCTACGAGCAGTACTTC. The chain uses TRBV6-1 and TRBJ2-7; D remains unclear. Per germline, CDR1 MNHNS and CDR2 SASEGT. The ends were cut back, 2 bases at V and 3 bases at J, with 5 bases in the middle. The CDR3 consists of 12 residues.

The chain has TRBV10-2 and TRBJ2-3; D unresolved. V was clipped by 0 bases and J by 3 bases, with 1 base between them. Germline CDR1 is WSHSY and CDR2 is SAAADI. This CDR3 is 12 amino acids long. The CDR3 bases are TGCGCCAGCAGTGAGTCTACAGATACGCAGTATTTT. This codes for CASSESTDTQYF.

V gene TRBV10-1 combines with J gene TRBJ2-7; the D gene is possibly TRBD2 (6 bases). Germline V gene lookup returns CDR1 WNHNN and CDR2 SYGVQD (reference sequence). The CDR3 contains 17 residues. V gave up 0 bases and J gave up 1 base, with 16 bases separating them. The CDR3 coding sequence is TGCGCCAGCAGTGAGTCGATTTCGGGGGATAGGTCCTACGAGCAGTACTTC. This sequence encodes CASSESISGDRSYEQYF.

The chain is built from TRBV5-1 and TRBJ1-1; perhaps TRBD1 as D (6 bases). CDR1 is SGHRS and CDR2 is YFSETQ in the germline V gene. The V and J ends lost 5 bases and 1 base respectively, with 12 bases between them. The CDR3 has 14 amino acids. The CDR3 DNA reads TGCGCCAGCAGAGCAGGGGCCGGGAACACTGAAGCTTTCTTT. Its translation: CASRAGAGNTEAFF. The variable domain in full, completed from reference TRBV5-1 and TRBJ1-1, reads KAGVTQTPRYLIKTRGQQVTLSCSPISGHRSVSWYQQTPGQGLQFLFEYFSETQRNKGNFPGRFSGRQFSNSRSEMNVSTLELGDSALYLCASRAGAGNTEAFFGQGTRLTVV.

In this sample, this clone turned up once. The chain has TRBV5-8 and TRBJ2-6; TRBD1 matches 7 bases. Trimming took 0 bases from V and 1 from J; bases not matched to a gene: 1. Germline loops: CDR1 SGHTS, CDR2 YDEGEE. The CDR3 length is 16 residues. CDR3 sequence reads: CASSLDRGSGANVLTF. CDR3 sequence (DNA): TGTGCCAGCAGCTTGGACAGGGGTTCTGGGGCCAACGTCCTGACTTTC.

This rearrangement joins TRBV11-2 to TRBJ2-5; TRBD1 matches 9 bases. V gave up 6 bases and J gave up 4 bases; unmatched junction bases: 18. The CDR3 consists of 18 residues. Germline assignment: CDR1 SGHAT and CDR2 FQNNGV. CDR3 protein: CASRLTATPGQGRETQYF. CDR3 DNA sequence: TGTGCCAGCAGGCTTACCGCAACCCCGGGACAGGGAAGAGAGACCCAGTACTTC.

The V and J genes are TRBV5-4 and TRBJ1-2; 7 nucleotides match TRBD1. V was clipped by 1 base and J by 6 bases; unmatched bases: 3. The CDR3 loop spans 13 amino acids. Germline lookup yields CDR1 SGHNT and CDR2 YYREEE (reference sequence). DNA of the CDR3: TGTGCCAGCAGCTTGACAGGGGCCGATGGCTACACCTTC. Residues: CASSLTGADGYTF.

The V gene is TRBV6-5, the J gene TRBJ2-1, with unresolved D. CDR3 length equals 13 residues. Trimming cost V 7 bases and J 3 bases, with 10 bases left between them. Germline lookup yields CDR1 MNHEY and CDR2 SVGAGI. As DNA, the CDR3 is TGTGCCAGCACCTCCTCCGGCTACAATGAGCAGTTCTTC. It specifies CASTSSGYNEQFF.

CDR3 coding DNA: TGTGCCAGCAGCTTAGCAAGGGGGGTAGGGGGAGGCTACACCTTC. It encodes CASSLARGVGGGYTF. The chain has TRBV7-8 and TRBJ1-2; tentatively, D is TRBD1 (6 bases). With 0 bases removed from V and 8 bases from J, the gap between germline ends came to 16 bases. The germline gives CDR1 SGHVS, CDR2 FQNEAQ. This CDR3 region has 15 residues.

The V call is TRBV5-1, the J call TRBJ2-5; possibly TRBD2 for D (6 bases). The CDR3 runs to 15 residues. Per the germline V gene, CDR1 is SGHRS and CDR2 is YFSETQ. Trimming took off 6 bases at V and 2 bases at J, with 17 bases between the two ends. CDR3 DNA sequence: TGCGCCAGCACCCAAGGAGGGCGGGGACAAGAGACCCAGTACTTC. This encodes CASTQGGRGQETQYF.

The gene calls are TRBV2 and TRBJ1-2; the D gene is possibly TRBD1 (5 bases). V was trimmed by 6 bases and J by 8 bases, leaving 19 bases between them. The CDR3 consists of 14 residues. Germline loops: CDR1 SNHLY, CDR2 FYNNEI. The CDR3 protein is CASRETDWDAGYTF. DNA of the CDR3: TGTGCCAGCAGAGAGACAGACTGGGACGCGGGCTACACCTTC.

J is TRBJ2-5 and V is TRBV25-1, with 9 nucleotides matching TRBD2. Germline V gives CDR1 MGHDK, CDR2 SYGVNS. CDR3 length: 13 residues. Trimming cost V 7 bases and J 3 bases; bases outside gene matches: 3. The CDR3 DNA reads TGTGCCAGCACGTTAGCGGGAGAAGAGACCCAGTACTTC. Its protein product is CASTLAGEETQYF.

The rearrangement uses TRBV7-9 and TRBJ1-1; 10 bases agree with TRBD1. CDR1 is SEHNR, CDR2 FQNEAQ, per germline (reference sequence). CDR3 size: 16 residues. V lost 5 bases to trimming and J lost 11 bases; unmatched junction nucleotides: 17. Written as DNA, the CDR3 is TGTGCCAGCAGCAAACCGACGGCCTCGGGACAGGGGAAGGCTTTCTTT. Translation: CASSKPTASGQGKAFF.

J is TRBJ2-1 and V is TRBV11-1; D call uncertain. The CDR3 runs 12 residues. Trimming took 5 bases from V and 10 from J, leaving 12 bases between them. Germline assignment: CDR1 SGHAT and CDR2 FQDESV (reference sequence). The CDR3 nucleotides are TGTGCCAGCAGCCCCGTCCAGCGCGAGCAGTTCTTC. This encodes CASSPVQREQFF.

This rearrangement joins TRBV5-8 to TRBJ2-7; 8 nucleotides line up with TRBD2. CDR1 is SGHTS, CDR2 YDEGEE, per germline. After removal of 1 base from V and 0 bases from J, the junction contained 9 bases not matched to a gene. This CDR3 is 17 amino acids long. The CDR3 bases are TGTGCCAGCAGCTTGAATAGGGATACTAGCGGCTCCTACGAGCAGTACTTC. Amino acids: CASSLNRDTSGSYEQYF. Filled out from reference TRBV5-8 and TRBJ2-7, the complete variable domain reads EAGVTQSPTHLIKTRGQQATLRCSPISGHTSVYWYQQALGLGLQFLLWYDEGEERNRGNFPPRFSGRQFPNYSSELNVNALELEDSALYLCASSLNRDTSGSYEQYFGPGTRLTVT.

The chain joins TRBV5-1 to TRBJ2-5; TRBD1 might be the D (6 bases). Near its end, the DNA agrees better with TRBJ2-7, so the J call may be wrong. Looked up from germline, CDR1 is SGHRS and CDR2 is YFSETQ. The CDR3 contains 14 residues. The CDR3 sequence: CASSLATGRYEQYF. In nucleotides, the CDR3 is TGCGCCAGCAGCTTGGCCACAGGGAGATACGAGCAGTACTTC.

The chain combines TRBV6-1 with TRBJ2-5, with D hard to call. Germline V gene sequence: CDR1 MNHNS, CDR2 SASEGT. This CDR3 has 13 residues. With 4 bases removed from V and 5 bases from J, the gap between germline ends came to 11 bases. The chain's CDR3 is CASSGPVAETQYF. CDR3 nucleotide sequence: TGTGCCAGCAGTGGGCCTGTGGCGGAGACCCAGTACTTC.

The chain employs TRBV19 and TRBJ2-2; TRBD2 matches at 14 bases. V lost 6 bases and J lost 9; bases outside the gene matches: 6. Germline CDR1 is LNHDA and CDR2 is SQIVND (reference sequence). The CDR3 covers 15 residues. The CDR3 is CASSRLAGGPRELFF. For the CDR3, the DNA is TGTGCCAGTAGCAGACTAGCGGGAGGGCCTAGGGAGCTGTTTTTT.